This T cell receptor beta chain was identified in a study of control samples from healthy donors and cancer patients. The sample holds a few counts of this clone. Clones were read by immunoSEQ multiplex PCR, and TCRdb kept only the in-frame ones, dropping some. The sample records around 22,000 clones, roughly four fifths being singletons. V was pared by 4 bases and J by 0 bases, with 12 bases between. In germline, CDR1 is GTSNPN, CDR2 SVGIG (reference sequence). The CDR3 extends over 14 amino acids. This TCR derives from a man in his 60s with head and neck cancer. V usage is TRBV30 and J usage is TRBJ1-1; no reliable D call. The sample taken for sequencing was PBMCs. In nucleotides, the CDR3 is TGTGCCTGGACGTTGGCAGGCATGAACACTGAAGCTTTCTTT. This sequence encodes CAWTLAGMNTEAFF.